The clone carrying this T cell receptor (beta chain) was recorded only once. Germline CDR1 reads LNHNV; CDR2 reads YYDKDF (reference sequence). The CDR3 is 14 residues long. The V and J ends lost 4 bases and 4 bases, in that order; junction bases with no gene match: 7. The method was immunoSEQ multiplex PCR; TCRdb's version includes in-frame clones alone and lacks a portion of them. This table holds 77,000 or so clones, 92% found once. The source of the sample is a study of technical replicates of blood from a handful of donors. Sequenced material: T cells isolated from PBMCs. The rearrangement uses TRBV15 and TRBJ2-7, with TRBD1 matching 7 bases. The receptor comes from a human donor in good health. CDR3 sequence reads: CATSKGTAIYEQYF. CDR3 sequence (DNA): TGTGCCACCAGCAAGGGGACAGCCATATACGAGCAGTACTTC.